This record covers a single TCR beta chain. Germline assignment: CDR1 GTSNPN and CDR2 SVGIG (reference sequence). The CDR3 extends over 12 amino acids. Germline trimming cut 4 bases from V and 7 bases from J; bases unmatched to any gene: 6. In the authors' methods: Reference gene primer amplification yielded estimated nucleated cell counts. Sequenced by immunoSEQ multiplex PCR; TCRdb stores in-frame clones only, minus some. That table furnishes V, J and clone size, whereas the DNA furnished D and trimming. The sample includes more than 55,000 clones, 86% of them seen just once. These data belong to a study of blood T cell repertoires in COVID-19. As for the study in general: There were acute and convalescent COVID-19 samples, and they came from the United States, Italy and Spain. Nucleic acid was either cDNA or gDNA, and it came from T cells, B-cell-depleted T cells, or PBMCs.

The clonotype was recovered from a woman aged 80 or over with acute or convalescent COVID-19. Sequenced material: peripheral blood. The chain combines TRBV30 with TRBJ2-7, with 8 positions matching TRBD1. The CDR3 DNA follows: TGTGCCTGGACCAGGACAGGGCAAGAGCAGTACTTC. It yields the protein CAWTRTGQEQYF.